This TCR beta chain emerged from a study of shared clonotypes between healthy human individuals. As for the study in general: Donors had three CD4 naive, three CD4 memory, two CD8 naive and one CD8 memory plate apiece.

Study-wide results and caveats: An effect of sequencing depth on clonotype sharing among donors was expected. Sharing across four donors was highest in naive CD4 (about 5%) and lowest in memory CD8 (around 0.4%).

The germline CDR1 and CDR2 sequences are SNHLY and FYNNEI. This CDR3 spans 16 amino acids. Trimming at V came to 4 bases and at J to 1 base, leaving 6 bases not matched to a gene. This clone was recorded only once. Its target is not known. In the authors' methods: Filtering of immunoSEQ junctional sequences could not match full-length read filtering. TCRdb keeps only in-frame clones here, not all; method: immunoSEQ multiplex PCR. D and trimming were read from the DNA, whereas the V and J calls and clone size are those reported in that table. The sample includes more than 2 million clones, about 95% of them seen just once.

Sequencing input: naive CD4+ T cells sorted from blood. Stated subset: CD45RA+ positively selected. The chain links TRBV2 to TRBJ1-5; TRBD1 aligns across 8 bases. The clonotype originates from a man aged 18 to 29 in good health. CDR3 DNA sequence: TGTGCCAGCAGTGCGGACAGGGCGTCAAGCAATCAGCCCCAGCATTTT. Encoded protein: CASSADRASSNQPQHF.